The table lists the clone carrying this T cell receptor (beta chain) with many counts. Its specificity is not known. The CDR3 has 16 residues. V dropped 1 base and J dropped 5; count of bases not matched to a gene: 9. Germline CDR1 is SEHNR and CDR2 is FQNEAQ (reference sequence). What was amplified from RNA transcripts were TCR beta CDR3 regions. HTBI primers drove first-round RT-PCR of the TCR CDR3. TCRdb recomputed calls from the multiplex PCR reads with MiXCR, one row per CDR3 protein. The sample gives over 650,000 distinct CDR3 sequences, about a sixth of which show up once; around 8.1% is in the top ten. No progression to ophthalmopathy during 18 months of follow-up defined stable disease. Diagnosing involved the use of clinical symptoms, serum thyroxine and TRAb, thyroid ultrasound and orbital computed tomography. This specimen comes from a study of T cells in Graves' hyperthyroidism and ophthalmopathy. Study findings and constraints: Before onset, by a median of 6.5 months, the model predicted ophthalmopathy.

The chain has TRBV7-9 and TRBJ2-7; TRBD1 aligns across 9 bases. The source material was blood. The sequence was collected from a young man with Graves' hyperthyroidism. CDR3 in amino acids: CASSLDLGTGYHEQYF. For the CDR3, the DNA is TGTGCCAGCAGCTTAGACCTCGGGACAGGGTATCACGAGCAGTACTTC.